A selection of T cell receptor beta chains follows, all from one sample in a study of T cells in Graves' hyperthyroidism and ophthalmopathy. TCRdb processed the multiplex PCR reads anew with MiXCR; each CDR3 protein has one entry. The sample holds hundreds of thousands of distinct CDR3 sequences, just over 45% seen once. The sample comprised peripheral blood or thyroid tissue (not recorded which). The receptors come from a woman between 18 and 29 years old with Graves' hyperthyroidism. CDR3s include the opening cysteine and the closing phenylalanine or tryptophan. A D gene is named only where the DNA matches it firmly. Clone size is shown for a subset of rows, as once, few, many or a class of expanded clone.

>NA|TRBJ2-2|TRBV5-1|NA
TGCGCCAGCAGCTTGGCCCCGAACGGGGAGCTGTTTTTT
CASSLAPNGELFF
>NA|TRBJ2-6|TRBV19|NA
TGTGCCAGTAGTTGGGGGCCTCTTCCATCTGGGGCCAACGTCCTGACTTTC
CASSWGPLPSGANVLTF
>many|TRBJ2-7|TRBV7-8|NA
TGTGCCAGCAGCAGGACGGAATCCTACGAGCAGTACTTC
CASSRTESYEQYF
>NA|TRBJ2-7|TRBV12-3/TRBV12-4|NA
TGTGCCAGCAGTTTGATAAGGGAAGGTGAGCAGTACTTC
CASSLIREGEQYF
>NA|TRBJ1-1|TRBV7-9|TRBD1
TGTGCCAGCAGCCATCCGGGACAGGGAACGAACACTGAGGCTTTCTTT
CASSHPGQGTNTEAFF
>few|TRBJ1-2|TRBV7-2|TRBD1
TGTGCCAGCAGCCCAAGGGGACAGGGGAGCTACACCTTC
CASSPRGQGSYTF
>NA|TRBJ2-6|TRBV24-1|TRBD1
TGTGCCACCCCTCCTAGGACAGGGGTCGGGGCCAACGTCCTGACTTTC
CATPPRTGVGANVLTF
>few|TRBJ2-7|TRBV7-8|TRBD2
TGTGCCAGCAGCTTACTCAGCGGGATCTCCTACGAGCAGTACTTC
CASSLLSGISYEQYF
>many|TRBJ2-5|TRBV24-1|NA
TGTGCCACCAGTGATCAATCGACAGGAAAAGAGACCCAGTACTTC
CATSDQSTGKETQYF
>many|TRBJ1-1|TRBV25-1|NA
TGTGCCAGCAGTCAAAAAGGGCCACGGTGGGACACTGAAGCTTTCTTT
CASSQKGPRWDTEAFF
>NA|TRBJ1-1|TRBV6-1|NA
TGTGCCAGCAGGGTTGGACAGATTAGGGGAGCTTTCTTT
CASRVGQIRGAFF
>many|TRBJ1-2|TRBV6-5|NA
TGTGCCAGCAGTTACGCGGGGGGCGTCTATGGCTACACCTTC
CASSYAGGVYGYTF
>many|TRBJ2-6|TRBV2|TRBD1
TGTGCCAGCGCAAGGCGGGACAGGGCATCTGGGGCCAACGTCCTGACTTTC
CASARRDRASGANVLTF
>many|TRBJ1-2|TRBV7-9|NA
TGTGCCAGCAGCCCTACTGTTGGCGGCTACACCTTC
CASSPTVGGYTF
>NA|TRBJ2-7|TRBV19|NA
TGTGCCAGTAGTATGTTAAGGACAGAGGGAGGCTACGAGCAGTACTTC
CASSMLRTEGGYEQYF
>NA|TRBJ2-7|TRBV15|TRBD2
TGTGCCACCAGCAGGGGGGGGACGGCCGGGTTCTCCTACGAGCAGTACTTC
CATSRGGTAGFSYEQYF
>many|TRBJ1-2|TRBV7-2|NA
TGTGCCAGCAGCCACGACATCCCCGGCTACACCTTC
CASSHDIPGYTF
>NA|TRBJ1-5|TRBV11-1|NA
TGTGCCAGCAGCCCCGTCAGCAATCAGCCCCAGCATTTT
CASSPVSNQPQHF
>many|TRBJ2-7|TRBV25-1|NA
TGTGCCAGCAGTGAGGGGACCTACGAGCAGTACTTC
CASSEGTYEQYF
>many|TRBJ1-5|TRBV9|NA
TGTGCCAGCAGCCCGGGGGGGGCAGGGAGCAATCAGCCCCAGCATTTT
CASSPGGAGSNQPQHF
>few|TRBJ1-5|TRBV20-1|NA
TGCAGTGCCCCCCCCTCCGGACACAGCAATCAGCCCCAGCATTTT
CSAPPSGHSNQPQHF
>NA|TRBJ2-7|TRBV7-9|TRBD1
TGTGCCGGCAGCCAAGACAGGGACTACGAGCAGTACTTC
CAGSQDRDYEQYF
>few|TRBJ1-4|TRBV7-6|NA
TGTGCCAGCAGTTTCGGGTTGGGGGAAAAACTGTTTTTT
CASSFGLGEKLFF
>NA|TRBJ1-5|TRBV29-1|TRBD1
TGCAGCGTACACTCGGGACAGGGGGGGCAGCCCCAGCATTTT
CSVHSGQGGQPQHF
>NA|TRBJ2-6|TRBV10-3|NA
TGTGCCATCAGTGATGTTTTGACTTTC
CAISDVLTF
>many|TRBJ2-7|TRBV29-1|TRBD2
TGCAGCGTTGCCCAAACTAGCGGGAGTCTCGAGCAGTACTTC
CSVAQTSGSLEQYF
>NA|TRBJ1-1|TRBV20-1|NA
TGCAGTGCTAGAGCAAAAGGACTAATAGCACTAGGGACTGAAGCTTTCTTT
CSARAKGLIALGTEAFF
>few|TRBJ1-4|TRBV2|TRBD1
TGTGCCAGCAGGAGACAGGGGGCAGGGCCAACTAATGAAAAACTGTTTTTT
CASRRQGAGPTNEKLFF
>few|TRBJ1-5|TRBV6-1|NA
TGTGCCAGCAGCCAGATTAGCAATCAGCCCCAGCATTTT
CASSQISNQPQHF
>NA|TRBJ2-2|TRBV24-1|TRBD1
TGTGCCACCAGTGATTTTGCGGCCGGGACAGGGAGTTTTGGGGAGCTGTTTTTT
CATSDFAAGTGSFGELFF
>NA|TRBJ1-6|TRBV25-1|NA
TGTGCCAGCAGTGAAACGATTTCCTGTAATTCACCCCTCCACTTT
CASSETISCNSPLHF
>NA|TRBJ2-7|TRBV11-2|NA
TGTGCCAGCAGCGAGCAGGCCTATATTTTATCCAACGAGCAGTACTTC
CASSEQAYILSNEQYF
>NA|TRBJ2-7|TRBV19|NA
TGTGCCAGTAGTATCCTCCCGGGGAGAACTTACGAGCAGTACTTC
CASSILPGRTYEQYF
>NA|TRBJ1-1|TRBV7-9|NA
TGTGCCAGCAGCTTAGATGTGGGCGTCGGAACTGAAGCTTTCTTT
CASSLDVGVGTEAFF
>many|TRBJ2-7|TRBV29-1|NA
TGCAGCGTTGGTCTATTGGGTATCGAGCAGTACTTC
CSVGLLGIEQYF
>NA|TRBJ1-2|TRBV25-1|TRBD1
TGTGCCAGCGTTCCCCCACAGGGGAACTATGGCTACACCTTC
CASVPPQGNYGYTF
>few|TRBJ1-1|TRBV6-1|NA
TGTGCCAGCAGTGAAGAGAGGACGGTGAGGTCTGAAGCTTTCTTT
CASSEERTVRSEAFF
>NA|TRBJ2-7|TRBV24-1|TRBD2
TGTGCCACCAGTGACCCCAGGACTAGCGGGAGGGCCGGCAATGAGCAGTACTTC
CATSDPRTSGRAGNEQYF
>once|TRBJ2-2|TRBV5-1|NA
TGCGCCAGCAGCTTGGAGCGGACCGGGGAGCTGTTTTTT
CASSLERTGELFF
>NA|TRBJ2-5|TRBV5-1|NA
TGCGCCAGCAGCCGTTGGATAAATCAAGAGACCCAGTACTTC
CASSRWINQETQYF
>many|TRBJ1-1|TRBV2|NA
TGTGCCAGCAGTCCAAGTGGGGGACTGGGAGCTTTCTTT
CASSPSGGLGAFF
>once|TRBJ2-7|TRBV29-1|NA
TGCAGCTTAGAACCACAGGGCAGCAACGAGCAGTACTTC
CSLEPQGSNEQYF
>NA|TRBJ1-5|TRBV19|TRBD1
TGTGCCAGTAGTGTCGGGGACAGGGAGGGTCAGCCCCAGCATTTT
CASSVGDREGQPQHF
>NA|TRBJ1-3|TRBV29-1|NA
TGCAGCGTGCGGACAGTTGGCTCTGGAAACACCATATATTTT
CSVRTVGSGNTIYF
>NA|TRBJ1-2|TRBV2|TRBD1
TGTGCCAGCAGACCAGACAGGGGGGATGGCTACACCTTC
CASRPDRGDGYTF
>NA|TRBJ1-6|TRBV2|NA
TGTGCCAGCACTTCCGGGCCTAAACAGTCACCCCTCCACTTT
CASTSGPKQSPLHF
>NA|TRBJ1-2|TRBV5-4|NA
TGTGCCAGCAGCTTGGCCGCAGGGAGCTATGGCTACACCTTC
CASSLAAGSYGYTF
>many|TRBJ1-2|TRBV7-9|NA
TGTGCCAGCAGCTTAAATTTTCAGGGAACAGATGGCTACACCTTC
CASSLNFQGTDGYTF
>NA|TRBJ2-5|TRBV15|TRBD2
TGTGCCACCAGCAGAGCAAGCGGGGGGGCCATTGAGACCCAGTACTTC
CATSRASGGAIETQYF
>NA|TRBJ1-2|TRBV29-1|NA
TGCAGCGACCTGGGGGTGACTAACTATGGCTACACCTTC
CSDLGVTNYGYTF
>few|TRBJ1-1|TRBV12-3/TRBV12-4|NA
TGTGCCAGCAGCGGAGAACAGGTCCTCACTGAAGCTTTCTTT
CASSGEQVLTEAFF